This T cell receptor (beta chain) was found in a study of cytomegalovirus exposure and HLA in healthy donors. Generated by immunoSEQ multiplex PCR, the TCRdb table keeps only in-frame clones and is missing some. The sample has 280,000 or so clones, 88% seen once. The clonotype was recovered from a woman in her late teens or twenties in good health and CMV-seronegative. The sample consisted of PBMCs.

The CDR3 reads CASSPPSRGGYEQYF. CDR3 DNA: TGTGCCAGCTCACCACCGAGCAGGGGTGGTTACGAGCAGTACTTC. The genes are TRBV18 and TRBJ2-7, with a tentative D call TRBD1 (6 bases). V lost 0 bases, J lost 4 bases, and 13 bases lay in between. The CDR3 runs to 15 residues. CDR1 is KGHSH, CDR2 LQKENI, per germline.